Below are 6 T cell receptor beta chains sequenced from a single sample in a study of regulatory T cells in long-lasting Graves disease. In building TCR beta libraries, iRepertoire HTBI primers were used together with Arm-PCR of CDR3 regions. MiXCR was run by TCRdb on the multiplex PCR reads, yielding one entry per CDR3 protein. In the table there are 400,000 or so distinct CDR3 sequences, about 20% of which are singletons. As to time point: persistent/refractory GD, antithyroid drugs over 5 years with positive TRAb. Extracted RNA from PBMCs served as the source of the TCR library. Sequenced material: peripheral blood mononuclear cells (PBMCs), taken when the disease was refractory, from a patient treated with antithyroid drugs. The receptor source for this set is a female donor with Graves disease.

This clonotype showed up many times. This chain joins TRBV7-2 and TRBJ2-5, with 8 bases matching TRBD2. CDR1 and CDR2 (germline): SGHTA, FQGNSA. The CDR3 is 16 residues long. The junction had 8 bases not matched to a gene; V was cut back by 1 base and J by 4 bases. In DNA form, the CDR3 reads TGTGCCAGCAGCTTAGTCGGGACTAGATTCTCAGAGACCCAGTACTTC. Encoded protein: CASSLVGTRFSETQYF.

This clonotype occurred many times. V usage is TRBV27 and J usage is TRBJ2-2; no reliable D call. CDR1 is MNHEY and CDR2 is SMNVEV in the germline V gene (reference sequence). The CDR3 totals 16 residues. The V and J ends lost 5 bases and 2 bases respectively, with 15 bases between them. The CDR3 sequence is CASSPEEVPNTGELFF. CDR3 DNA sequence: TGTGCCAGCAGTCCTGAAGAGGTCCCAAACACCGGGGAGCTGTTTTTT.

This clonotype was observed many times. The chain has TRBV28 and TRBJ2-2; D unclear. The CDR3 covers 15 residues. Germline CDR1 and CDR2: MDHEN and SYDVKM. V was cut by 5 bases and J by 6 bases, with 16 bases left in between. The CDR3 region has the DNA TGTGCCAGCAGTCCCCACGGTGGTTGGGCCGGGGAGCTGTTTTTT. This translates into CASSPHGGWAGELFF.

This chain joins TRBV7-2 and TRBJ2-7; 12 bases fit TRBD2. Germline V lookup: CDR1 SGHTA, CDR2 FQGNSA. Unmatched junction bases numbered 11, after V lost 1 base and J lost 7 bases. The CDR3 has 17 residues. The CDR3 DNA reads as TGTGCCAGCAGCTTAGTCCCTGGCCTAGCGGGAGGGATTGAGCAGTACTTC. Amino acids: CASSLVPGLAGGIEQYF.

This chain joins TRBV11-2 and TRBJ1-1; D possibly corresponds to TRBD1 (5 bases). The germline V and J ends were trimmed by 4 bases and 0 bases, with 15 bases remaining between them. The CDR3 spans 16 residues. Germline V CDR1 and CDR2: SGHAT, FQNNGV. CDR3 protein: CASSSVRGRLNTEAFF. In nucleotides, the CDR3 is TGTGCCAGCAGCTCCGTCCGGGGCAGGTTGAACACTGAAGCTTTCTTT.

V and J are TRBV20-1 and TRBJ2-7; possible D gene TRBD2, 5 bases. The length of the CDR3 is 15 residues. The ends were cut back, 1 base at V and 6 bases at J, with 19 bases in the middle. The germline CDR1 and CDR2 sequences are DFQATT and SNEGSKA (reference sequence). The CDR3, as DNA: TGCAGTGCTAGAGGGCGGAGCGGCTCTTATTTCGAGCAGTACTTC. Translating gives CSARGRSGSYFEQYF.